The 15 T cell receptor beta chains below all came from one sample that was sequenced in a study of blood T cell repertoires in COVID-19. Here immunoSEQ multiplex PCR was the method, and the copy in TCRdb shows in-frame clones only, minus some. Of fewer than 80,000 clones in the sample, about 92% were seen once. Sequencing input: peripheral blood. Receptors originate from a woman at least 80 years old with active or convalescent COVID-19.

The table lists this clone with a few counts. This chain uses TRBV19 with TRBJ2-1, with a possible D match to TRBD1 (5 bases). Trimming took off 3 bases at V and 4 bases at J, with 19 bases between the two ends. In germline, CDR1 is LNHDA, CDR2 SQIVND (reference sequence). The CDR3 has 17 amino acids. CDR3 coding DNA: TGTGCCAGTAGTATCAAAGGGGCGGCAAGGGCGTACAATGAGCAGTTCTTC. This encodes CASSIKGAARAYNEQFF.

The V gene is TRBV7-9, the J gene TRBJ2-1, with 12 nucleotides matching TRBD2. V dropped 3 bases and J dropped 6; count of bases not matched to a gene: 6. The CDR3 sequence is 16 residues long. Germline lookup yields CDR1 SEHNR and CDR2 FQNEAQ (reference sequence). CDR3 coding DNA: TGTGCCAGCAGCTTTTCTAGCGGGGGGGCCGGCAATGAGCAGTTCTTC. Protein product: CASSFSSGGAGNEQFF.

V and J are TRBV5-3 and TRBJ1-5, with TRBD1 identical over 7 bases. TRBV5-3 is flagged as an ORF with uncertain function. Unmatched junction bases numbered 4, after V lost 5 bases and J lost 2 bases. The CDR3 is made up of 14 amino acids. In DNA form, the CDR3 reads TGTGCCAGAAGAAGGACAGGAGGCAATCAGCCCCAGCATTTT. Translated: CARRRTGGNQPQHF.

The V gene is TRBV27, the J gene TRBJ2-1; TRBD2 matches at 12 bases. The CDR3 length is 15 residues. The V segment lost 5 bases and the J segment 4 bases; nucleotides outside the gene matches: 3. Looked up from germline, CDR1 is MNHEY and CDR2 is SMNVEV (reference sequence). CDR3 residues: CASSPGTSGYNEQFF. In DNA, the CDR3 is TGTGCCAGCAGTCCAGGGACTAGCGGGTACAATGAGCAGTTCTTC.

The chain combines TRBV18 with TRBJ2-3; TRBD1 might be the D (6 bases). CDR3 length equals 17 residues. With 2 bases removed from V and 0 bases from J, the gap between germline ends came to 15 bases. The V gene's germline CDR1 is KGHSH and CDR2 LQKENI. The CDR3 loop reads CASSPWDILSSTDTQYF. CDR3 nucleotide sequence: TGTGCCAGCTCACCATGGGACATCCTCTCTAGCACAGATACGCAGTATTTT.

As to this clone: Other DNA sequences in this sample translate to the same CDR3. The V call is TRBV28, the J call TRBJ1-1; D is uncertain. The CDR3 spans 11 residues. Germline CDR1 MDHEN, CDR2 SYDVKM. The V end was cut by 2 bases, the J end by 8 bases, with 6 bases between. CDR3 loop: CASSLGREAFF. In DNA, the CDR3 is TGTGCCAGCAGTTTAGGCAGAGAAGCTTTCTTT.

This chain joins TRBV18 and TRBJ2-3, with 9 bases matching TRBD2. The CDR3 covers 16 residues. Germline trimming cut 3 bases from V and 4 bases from J; bases unmatched to any gene: 8. Per germline, CDR1 KGHSH and CDR2 LQKENI. The CDR3 loop is CASSPAGTSLPDTQYF. CDR3 in DNA: TGTGCCAGCTCACCCGCCGGGACTAGCCTACCAGATACGCAGTATTTT.

The chain has TRBV5-4 and TRBJ1-3, with D tentatively TRBD1 (5 bases). This CDR3 spans 16 amino acids. Germline V gene sequence: CDR1 SGHNT, CDR2 YYREEE (reference sequence). Trimming took 4 bases from V and 0 from J, leaving 14 bases between them. Here the CDR3 reads CASSPAGGSSGNTIYF. CDR3 DNA: TGTGCCAGCAGCCCGGCGGGGGGAAGCTCTGGAAACACCATATATTTT.

Only one count was recorded for this clone. The gene calls are TRBV19 and TRBJ1-5; 8 bases are shared with TRBD1. CDR3 length: 16 amino acids. The V gene's germline CDR1 is LNHDA and CDR2 SQIVND (reference sequence). Trimming cost V 0 bases and J 5 bases; bases outside gene matches: 6. CDR3 DNA: TGTGCCAGTAGTATAGACTCGACAGGGGACTATCAGCCCCAGCATTTT. It codes for CASSIDSTGDYQPQHF.

The sample holds one count of this clone. In DNA, the CDR3 is TGTGCCAGCAGCTTAAGGACTAGTGGCAATCAGCCCCAGCATTTT. Protein sequence: CASSLRTSGNQPQHF. The chain carries TRBV5-6 and TRBJ1-5, with unresolved D. Trimming removed 2 bases at V and 2 bases at J, with 11 bases between. There are 15 residues in the CDR3. Germline assignment: CDR1 SGHDT and CDR2 YYEEEE.

The chain employs TRBV19 and TRBJ1-2, with TRBD1 matching over 12 bases. Germline CDR1 LNHDA, CDR2 SQIVND (reference sequence). The CDR3 consists of 15 residues. Trimming removed 4 bases from V and 5 bases from J; junction bases left unmatched: 5. CDR3 region: CASSTRDRGQYGYTF. DNA of the CDR3: TGTGCCAGTAGTACTCGGGACAGGGGGCAATATGGCTACACCTTC.

DNA of the CDR3: TGCGCCAGCAGCTCCGACACTGAAGCTTTCTTT. As protein: CASSSDTEAFF. V and J are TRBV5-1 and TRBJ1-1; D unresolved. The CDR3 contains 11 residues. CDR1 and CDR2 from the germline V gene are SGHRS and YFSETQ. V was shortened by 3 bases and J by 3 bases, with 3 bases between the two germline ends.

The chain carries TRBV30 and TRBJ1-2, with D possibly matching TRBD1 (5 bases). Trimming left V 0 bases short and J 8 bases short, with 13 bases between. The CDR3 loop spans 13 amino acids. Germline V lookup: CDR1 GTSNPN, CDR2 SVGIG (reference sequence). In DNA, the CDR3 is TGTGCCTGGAGTGTACTACAGGAGGGAGGCTACACCTTC. It specifies CAWSVLQEGGYTF.

This chain uses TRBV7-2 with TRBJ2-3; 9 nucleotides line up with TRBD2. J was trimmed by 1 base and V by 6 bases; bases with no gene match: 5. The CDR3 has 15 residues. CDR1 and CDR2 from the germline V gene are SGHTA and FQGNSA. CDR3 coding DNA: TGTGCCAGCAGTGCGGGGGGGCGGGGCACAGATACGCAGTATTTT. Its protein product is CASSAGGRGTDTQYF.

V gene TRBV18 combines with J gene TRBJ1-5; possibly TRBD1 for D (6 bases). V was shortened by 5 bases and J by 4 bases, with 12 bases between the two germline ends. CDR1 is KGHSH and CDR2 is LQKENI in the germline V gene. The CDR3 extends over 14 amino acids. CDR3 bases: TGTGCCAGCTCATCGGGACATAATAATCAGCCCCAGCATTTT. This translates into CASSSGHNNQPQHF.